A selection of T cell receptor beta chains follows, all from one sample in a study of T cell responses to AZD1222 COVID-19 vaccine. The assay was immunoSEQ multiplex PCR, and TCRdb's table has in-frame clones only and misses some. The sample lists 110,000 or so clones, around 90% occurring once. The specimen comprised peripheral blood, sampled 28 days after the second dose of the MenACWY control vaccine. Receptors were obtained from an adult who received the MenACWY meningococcal vaccine as a control. Both conserved end residues are part of each CDR3. D genes are given only for firm matches. A clone size is listed for some rows: how often the clone was seen (once, few, many), or a class if it is expanded.

V gene	J gene	D gene	clone size	CDR3 protein	CDR3 DNA
TRBV19	TRBJ2-7	TRBD1	.	CASSSGTGGYEQYF	TGTGCCAGTAGTTCCGGGACAGGGGGCTACGAGCAGTACTTC
TRBV28	TRBJ2-2	TRBD2	.	CATSPAWGTSGSSGLAGELFF	TGTGCCACCAGCCCGGCGTGGGGGACTAGCGGGAGTAGTGGCTTGGCCGGGGAGCTGTTTTTT
TRBV29-1	TRBJ2-1	TRBD1	.	CSVGPSGQGYNEQFF	TGCAGCGTTGGGCCCTCGGGACAGGGCTACAATGAGCAGTTCTTC
TRBV5-4	TRBJ1-2	.	.	CASSREGRSSYGYTF	TGTGCCAGCAGCAGGGAGGGACGGTCTAGTTATGGCTACACCTTC
TRBV10-1	TRBJ1-1	.	.	CASSLSGYTEAFF	TGCGCCAGCAGTCTATCGGGGTACACTGAAGCTTTCTTT
TRBV5-6	TRBJ2-5	.	.	CASSKRPLEWRRVSAAQYF	TGTGCCAGCAGCAAGCGACCGTTGGAATGGAGAAGGGTTTCCGCGGCCCAGTACTTC
TRBV27	TRBJ1-4	.	.	CASTSRSNEKLFF	TGTGCCAGCACATCCCGGTCCAATGAAAAACTGTTTTTT
TRBV6-6	TRBJ2-2	.	once	CASSYSKGENTGELFF	TGTGCCAGCAGTTACTCGAAGGGGGAGAACACCGGGGAGCTGTTTTTT
TRBV9	TRBJ2-1	TRBD1	.	CASSVTDRASEQFF	TGTGCCAGCAGCGTCACGGACAGGGCTTCTGAGCAGTTCTTC
TRBV3-1/TRBV3-2	TRBJ2-4	TRBD2	.	CASSGLAGDIQYF	TGTGCCAGCAGCGGACTAGCGGGGGACATTCAGTACTTC
TRBV29-1	TRBJ1-1	TRBD1	.	CSVGQGKNTEAFF	TGCAGCGTGGGACAGGGTAAAAACACTGAAGCTTTCTTT
TRBV11-2	TRBJ2-5	TRBD2	few	CASSPLSGGAWRTQYF	TGTGCCAGCAGCCCTCTGAGCGGGGGGGCCTGGAGGACCCAGTACTTC
TRBV6-5	TRBJ1-2	TRBD1	.	CASSQGAANYGYTF	TGTGCCAGCAGTCAGGGGGCAGCTAACTATGGCTACACCTTC
TRBV15	TRBJ2-7	.	once	CATSREGPYEQYF	TGTGCCACCAGCAGGGAGGGACCCTACGAGCAGTACTTC
TRBV2	TRBJ2-3	.	.	CASREDLKSTDTQYF	TGTGCCAGCAGAGAGGACCTCAAGAGCACAGATACGCAGTATTTT
TRBV18	TRBJ1-6	.	.	CASSPSGNNSPLHF	TGTGCCAGCTCACCATCAGGGAATAATTCACCCCTCCACTTT
TRBV5-5	TRBJ1-6	.	.	CASSLAGLKNSPLHF	TGTGCCAGCAGCTTGGCCGGTCTAAAAAACTCACCCCTCCACTTT
TRBV5-6	TRBJ2-7	.	once	CASSGDRRALEQYF	TGTGCCAGCAGCGGTGACAGGAGAGCCCTCGAGCAGTACTTC
TRBV3-1/TRBV3-2	TRBJ1-3	.	.	CASSLRSSSGNTIYF	TGTGCCAGCAGCTTAAGGTCCAGCTCTGGAAACACCATATATTTT
TRBV10-3	TRBJ1-4	.	.	CAISEAGTNEKLFF	TGTGCCATCAGTGAGGCAGGAACTAATGAAAAACTGTTTTTT
TRBV2	TRBJ1-4	.	.	CASSVTGPVGEKLFF	TGTGCCAGCAGTGTTACAGGGCCGGTTGGTGAAAAACTGTTTTTT
TRBV4-3	TRBJ1-5	.	.	CASSQDPGWPQHF	TGCGCCAGCAGCCAAGATCCTGGTTGGCCCCAGCATTTT
TRBV13	TRBJ1-1	.	.	CASSGAEATEAFF	TGTGCCAGCAGCGGCGCCGAAGCGACTGAAGCTTTCTTT
TRBV7-2	TRBJ1-2	.	.	CASSPGAGYGYTF	TGTGCCAGCAGCCCAGGGGCAGGGTATGGCTACACCTTC
TRBV5-6	TRBJ2-7	.	.	CASSLIPYEQYF	TGTGCCAGCAGCTTGATCCCGTACGAGCAGTACTTC
TRBV29-1	TRBJ1-1	.	.	CSVRTITNTEAFF	TGCAGCGTCCGGACAATTACGAACACTGAAGCTTTCTTT
TRBV30	TRBJ1-4	.	.	CAWSVRTGPDEKLFF	TGTGCCTGGAGTGTACGGACGGGACCTGATGAAAAACTGTTTTTT
TRBV2	TRBJ1-2	TRBD1	.	CASRTGEYGYTF	TGTGCCAGCAGGACAGGGGAATATGGCTACACCTTC
TRBV7-9	TRBJ2-2	TRBD1	.	CASSSTGDYTGELFF	TGTGCCAGCAGCTCGACAGGGGACTACACCGGGGAGCTGTTTTTT
TRBV2	TRBJ1-6	.	once	CASSESSGSPLHF	TGTGCCAGCAGTGAATCCAGCGGTTCACCCCTCCACTTT
TRBV29-1	TRBJ2-1	TRBD2	.	CSARRGGFNEQFF	TGCAGCGCCCGCCGGGGAGGGTTCAATGAGCAGTTCTTC
TRBV29-1	TRBJ1-1	.	.	CSVLGSANTEAFF	TGCAGCGTGTTAGGGAGTGCCAACACTGAAGCTTTCTTT
TRBV6-2/TRBV6-3	TRBJ1-2	TRBD1	once	CASSSVSGQGAYGYTF	TGTGCCAGCAGTTCTGTCTCCGGACAGGGGGCCTATGGCTACACCTTC
TRBV7-2	TRBJ2-1	TRBD2	.	CASSLESGLADNEQFF	TGTGCCAGCAGCTTAGAATCGGGACTAGCGGACAATGAGCAGTTCTTC
TRBV19	TRBJ1-1	TRBD1	.	CASRPGQGGDTEAFF	TGTGCCAGTAGGCCGGGACAGGGAGGTGACACTGAAGCTTTCTTT
TRBV18	TRBJ2-2	TRBD2	.	CASSPRGLANTNTGELFF	TGTGCCAGCTCACCAAGGGGACTAGCGAACACGAACACCGGGGAGCTGTTTTTT
TRBV11-2	TRBJ2-4	.	.	CASSLEYLAPGRAKNIQYF	TGTGCCAGCAGCTTAGAATATTTGGCACCCGGTAGAGCCAAAAACATTCAGTACTTC
TRBV6-2/TRBV6-3	TRBJ1-1	.	.	CASSYSSGGRVEAFF	TGTGCCAGCAGTTACTCGAGTGGTGGGCGTGTTGAAGCTTTCTTT
TRBV11-2	TRBJ2-2	TRBD1	.	CASSHVGQATGELFF	TGTGCCAGCAGCCACGTCGGACAGGCCACCGGGGAGCTGTTTTTT
TRBV2	TRBJ1-2	.	.	CASSEAGHSLNGYTF	TGTGCCAGCAGTGAAGCGGGACACTCCTTAAATGGCTACACCTTC
TRBV7-9	TRBJ1-6	.	few	CASSPGHNSPLHF	TGTGCCAGCAGCCCGGGACATAATTCACCCCTCCACTTT
TRBV24-1	TRBJ2-1	TRBD2	once	CATSDASGGAIEQFF	TGTGCCACCAGTGATGCTAGCGGGGGGGCTATTGAGCAGTTCTTC
TRBV9	TRBJ2-5	TRBD1	.	CASSVGTLQGLGETQYF	TGTGCCAGCAGCGTAGGGACGCTACAGGGGTTAGGGGAGACCCAGTACTTC
TRBV28	TRBJ2-1	TRBD2	.	CASSLAPQRGGNEQFF	TGTGCCAGCAGTTTAGCCCCCCAGCGGGGAGGCAATGAGCAGTTCTTC
TRBV2	TRBJ2-7	TRBD1	.	CASSETWLGQGSEQYF	TGTGCCAGCAGTGAAACGTGGTTGGGACAGGGGAGCGAGCAGTACTTC